The 26 T cell receptor beta chains below all came from one sample that was sequenced in a study of pediatric ulcerative colitis. Using immunoSEQ multiplex PCR, the repertoire was profiled, and TCRdb retains in-frame clones only, with some absent. The sample consists of 60,000 to 75,000 clones, 77% of them appearing once. Sequenced sample: blood. These receptors were taken from a boy aged 5-17 years with moderate ulcerative colitis.

This chain links TRBV7-9 with TRBJ2-1, with TRBD1 matching over 10 bases. The CDR3 spans 16 residues. The V segment lost 5 bases and the J segment 2 bases; nucleotides outside the gene matches: 6. Germline lookup yields CDR1 SEHNR and CDR2 FQNEAQ (reference sequence). CDR3 coding DNA: TGTGCCAGCAGCGCAAGACAGGGGGCCGCCTACAATGAGCAGTTCTTC. As protein: CASSARQGAAYNEQFF.

This sequence joins TRBV5-1 and TRBJ2-3, with 11 bases matching TRBD2. J lost 4 bases, V lost 1 base, and 8 bases had no gene match. The CDR3 has 17 amino acids. Germline V lookup: CDR1 SGHRS, CDR2 YFSETQ. CDR3 nucleotide sequence: TGCGCCAGCAGCTTGCGTCTAGCGGGAGGTTCGGCAGATACGCAGTATTTT. This sequence encodes CASSLRLAGGSADTQYF.

V gene TRBV7-9 combines with J gene TRBJ1-4, with D maybe TRBD1 (5 bases). V was shortened by 5 bases and J by 6 bases, with 16 bases between the two germline ends. CDR1 and CDR2 from the germline V gene are SEHNR and FQNEAQ (reference sequence). The length of the CDR3 is 15 residues. In nucleotides, the CDR3 is TGTGCCAGCAGCCTGACCAGAGACAGCGATGAAAAACTGTTTTTT. Residues: CASSLTRDSDEKLFF.

The chain links TRBV11-2 to TRBJ1-1; TRBD1 matches at 7 bases. With 5 bases clipped from V and 1 base from J, the junction kept 7 bases outside the gene matches. The length of the CDR3 is 15 residues. Looked up from germline, CDR1 is SGHAT and CDR2 is FQNNGV. CDR3 in DNA: TGTGCCAGCAGCCCCAGAGACAGGGCGAACACTGAAGCTTTCTTT. This translates into CASSPRDRANTEAFF.

The chain uses TRBV5-6 and TRBJ2-7, with 7 bases identical to TRBD2. The CDR3 is made up of 14 amino acids. V was pared by 0 bases and J by 5 bases, with 5 bases of the junction left unmatched. Germline-derived CDR1 and CDR2 are SGHDT and YYEEEE. For the CDR3, the DNA is TGTGCCAGCAGCTTGGCCCTAGCGGCCCACGAGCAGTACTTC. Its translation is CASSLALAAHEQYF.

This clone was counted between two and nine times. The rearrangement joins TRBV6-5 to TRBJ1-4, with no clear D. Germline-derived CDR1 and CDR2 are MNHEY and SVGAGI. The CDR3 has 14 amino acids. Between the trimmed V and J ends, which lost 6 bases and 8 bases, there was a span of 16 bases. The CDR3 loop is CASRPGFEGEKLFF. CDR3 DNA: TGTGCCAGCAGACCGGGATTCGAAGGGGAAAAACTGTTTTTT.

This clone has a single count. This sequence joins TRBV10-3 and TRBJ1-2; TRBD1 agrees at 9 bases. Germline V gene data show CDR1 as ENHRY and CDR2 as SYGVKD. Trimming took 6 bases from V and 4 from J; bases not matched to a gene: 6. CDR3 size: 14 residues. This chain's CDR3 is CAIRGQGSSYGYTF. The CDR3 DNA sequence: TGTGCCATCAGGGGACAGGGTTCTTCCTATGGCTACACCTTC.

The chain combines TRBV9 with TRBJ2-1; 9 nucleotides align to TRBD2. The V segment lost 4 bases and the J segment 7 bases; nucleotides outside the gene matches: 12. The CDR3 sequence is 16 residues long. Germline CDR1 SGDLS, CDR2 YYNGEE. This CDR3 reads CASSPSRGGSRNEQFF. The CDR3 bases are TGTGCCAGCAGCCCATCGCGGGGGGGCAGTCGGAATGAGCAGTTCTTC.

CDR3 residues: CASSLTVNYGYTF. DNA of the CDR3: TGTGCCAGCAGCCTCACAGTAAACTATGGCTACACCTTC. The rearrangement links TRBV7-2 to TRBJ1-2; no clear D gene. CDR1 and CDR2 (germline): SGHTA, FQGNSA. The CDR3 consists of 13 residues. Between the trimmed V and J ends, which lost 5 bases and 2 bases, there was a span of 9 bases.

A few counts support this clone. The chain links TRBV25-1 to TRBJ1-6; D not resolved. Trimming cost V 1 base and J 3 bases, with 4 bases left between them. Germline V gene sequence: CDR1 MGHDK, CDR2 SYGVNS. There are 14 residues in the CDR3. Here the CDR3 DNA reads TGTGCCAGCAGTGAATCAGTCTATAATTCACCCCTCCACTTT. Its protein product is CASSESVYNSPLHF.

This chain links TRBV4-1 with TRBJ2-4; D unclear. Trimming took off 1 base at V and 6 bases at J, with 4 bases between the two ends. CDR1 MGHRA and CDR2 YSYEKL come from the germline V gene. CDR3 size: 12 residues. Here the CDR3 DNA reads TGCGCCAGCAGCCAAGTAGGAAACATTCAGTACTTC. Encoded protein: CASSQVGNIQYF.

The chain couples TRBV4-1 to TRBJ1-2, with D unclear. Germline V lookup: CDR1 MGHRA, CDR2 YSYEKL. CDR3 size: 13 residues. The germline V and J ends were trimmed by 1 base and 8 bases, with 11 bases remaining between them. The CDR3 is CASSQAEPGGYTF. The CDR3 coding sequence is TGCGCCAGCAGCCAAGCAGAACCGGGGGGCTACACCTTC.

The chain recombines TRBV18 with TRBJ2-1; D is undetermined. The length of the CDR3 is 15 residues. The V gene lost 3 bases and the J gene lost 1 base, with 10 bases spanning the gap. Germline values: CDR1 KGHSH, CDR2 LQKENI. The CDR3 here is CASSPLAASYNEQFF. CDR3 nucleotide sequence: TGTGCCAGCTCACCTCTGGCGGCTTCCTACAATGAGCAGTTCTTC.

The chain couples TRBV6-5 to TRBJ2-5, with TRBD1 matching over 12 bases. The J call may be in error: the DNA end matches TRBJ2-7 better. There are 15 residues in the CDR3. Germline V lookup: CDR1 MNHEY, CDR2 SVGAGI. This CDR3 reads CASSAGTGGVNEQYF. CDR3 coding DNA: TGTGCCAGCAGTGCCGGGACAGGGGGCGTCAACGAGCAGTACTTC.

The genes are TRBV5-5 and TRBJ1-1; D is ambiguous. This CDR3 has 14 residues. Germline loops: CDR1 SGHKS, CDR2 YYEKEE (reference sequence). Trimming pared 0 bases from V and 6 bases from J, leaving 12 bases between. CDR3 protein: CASSLVALRAEAFF. The CDR3 DNA follows: TGTGCCAGCAGCTTGGTGGCCCTTCGGGCTGAAGCTTTCTTT. The full variable domain, its missing parts supplied by reference TRBV5-5 and TRBJ1-1, is DAGVTQSPTHLIKTRGQQVTLRCSPISGHKSVSWYQQVLGQGPQFIFQYYEKEERGRGNFPDRFSARQFPNYSSELNVNALLLGDSALYLCASSLVALRAEAFFGQGTRLTVV.

This chain joins TRBV29-1 and TRBJ1-1; the D is unclear. The CDR3 has 14 amino acids. V was clipped by 4 bases and J by 6 bases, with 18 bases between them. Per the germline V gene, CDR1 is SQVTM and CDR2 is ANQGSEA. CDR3 protein: CSVVLGRPGSEAFF. CDR3 nucleotide sequence: TGCAGCGTTGTGTTGGGTCGTCCAGGCTCTGAAGCTTTCTTT.

This chain connects TRBV5-4 to TRBJ1-2; D remains unclear. Trimming took off 5 bases at V and 6 bases at J, with 8 bases between the two ends. This CDR3 has 11 residues. Germline values: CDR1 SGHNT, CDR2 YYREEE (reference sequence). The CDR3 loop is CASRLRDGYTF. CDR3 DNA sequence: TGTGCCAGCAGGTTAAGGGATGGCTACACCTTC.

This chain uses TRBV14 with TRBJ1-1; the D is unclear. Looked up from germline, CDR1 is SGHDN and CDR2 is FVKESK. V was pared by 2 bases and J by 4 bases, with 14 bases between. This CDR3 region has 15 residues. CDR3 amino acids: CASSQLDKYGTEAFF. The CDR3 DNA is TGTGCCAGCAGCCAACTGGATAAATACGGCACTGAAGCTTTCTTT.

The genes are TRBV19 and TRBJ1-4; D not resolved. Trimming took off 2 bases at V and 8 bases at J, with 9 bases between the two ends. CDR3 size: 13 residues. Per the germline V gene, CDR1 is LNHDA and CDR2 is SQIVND (reference sequence). The chain's CDR3 is CASSILLPEKLFF. CDR3 bases: TGTGCCAGTAGTATATTGCTGCCGGAAAAACTGTTTTTT.

The J gene is TRBJ1-1, the V gene TRBV5-8; unclear D gene. The germline gives CDR1 SGHTS, CDR2 YDEGEE. The CDR3 length is 12 residues. The V gene lost 7 bases and the J gene lost 0 bases, with 7 bases spanning the gap. Written as DNA, the CDR3 is TGTGCCAGCGGGCTGCTGAACACTGAAGCTTTCTTT. Translation gives CASGLLNTEAFF. Together with reference TRBV5-8 and TRBJ1-1, the CDR3 gives the full variable domain: EAGVTQSPTHLIKTRGQQATLRCSPISGHTSVYWYQQALGLGLQFLLWYDEGEERNRGNFPPRFSGRQFPNYSSELNVNALELEDSALYLCASGLLNTEAFFGQGTRLTVV.

The gene calls are TRBV10-3 and TRBJ2-7; D is unresolved. The length of the CDR3 is 9 residues. Germline assignment: CDR1 ENHRY and CDR2 SYGVKD. V was pared by 11 bases and J by 6 bases, with 8 bases between. The CDR3 DNA reads as TGTGCCCGACCCGGCGAGCAGTACTTC. Protein product: CARPGEQYF.

J is TRBJ1-1 and V is TRBV5-6; 7 bases match TRBD1. The V gene's germline CDR1 is SGHDT and CDR2 YYEEEE. This CDR3 comprises 15 residues. The junction had 9 bases not matched to a gene; V was cut back by 2 bases and J by 5 bases. The CDR3 coding sequence is TGTGCCAGCAGCTTAGGTCCCCAGGGGGGGACTGAAGCTTTCTTT. The encoded protein is CASSLGPQGGTEAFF.

The rearrangement links TRBV19 to TRBJ1-3; 7 bases fit TRBD1. Germline trimming cut 5 bases from V and 2 bases from J; bases unmatched to any gene: 18. Germline V CDR1 and CDR2: LNHDA, SQIVND (reference sequence). This CDR3 contains 19 residues. The CDR3 region has the DNA TGTGCCAGTAGTGGGAACAGGGGAGGCCCTCCCCGAACTGGAAACACCATATATTTT. Amino acids: CASSGNRGGPPRTGNTIYF. The whole variable domain, filled in from reference TRBV19 and TRBJ1-3, reads DGGITQSPKYLFRKEGQNVTLSCEQNLNHDAMYWYRQDPGQGLRLIYYSQIVNDFQKGDIAEGYSVSREKKESFPLTVTSAQKNPTAFYLCASSGNRGGPPRTGNTIYFGEGSWLTVV.

The rearrangement uses TRBV5-1 and TRBJ2-1, with 11 bases lining up with TRBD2. The CDR3 totals 16 residues. V lost 0 bases and J lost 6; bases outside the gene matches: 5. CDR1 is SGHRS, CDR2 YFSETQ, per germline. The CDR3 reads CASSLVSGRALNEQFF. The CDR3 DNA reads as TGCGCCAGCAGCTTGGTTAGCGGGAGGGCCCTCAATGAGCAGTTCTTC.

The rearrangement joins TRBV18 to TRBJ2-7; 7 nucleotides agree with TRBD1. There are 16 residues in the CDR3. The germline CDR1 and CDR2 sequences are KGHSH and LQKENI. J gave up 0 bases and V 3 bases, and 8 bases lay outside the gene matches. CDR3 DNA sequence: TGTGCCAGCTCACCGATTTCAGGGGGTCACTCCTACGAGCAGTACTTC. Translating it yields CASSPISGGHSYEQYF.

This clone was picked up a small number of times. CDR3 amino acids: CASTGQANTEAFF. DNA of the CDR3: TGCGCCAGCACTGGACAGGCGAACACTGAAGCTTTCTTT. The V call is TRBV4-1, the J call TRBJ1-1, with TRBD1 identical over 7 bases. CDR1 and CDR2 from the germline V gene are MGHRA and YSYEKL. The CDR3 runs 13 residues. J lost 1 base, V lost 7 bases, and 3 bases had no gene match.